This TCR beta chain emerged from a study of metastatic and nonmetastatic thyroid tumors. TCRdb reprocessed the PCR reads via MiXCR. The data hold around 41,000 clones, with 25% to 35% observed a single time. Every patient was untreated before thyroid surgery. Germline loops: CDR1 MDHEN, CDR2 SYDVKM. This CDR3 region has 17 residues. Trimming shortened V by 5 bases and J by 13 bases, and 30 bases separated the two germline ends. This sequence was found in a male donor with papillary thyroid cancer or a benign thyroid nodule (not recorded which). Some clones in this sample may be carry-over from other donors' samples. Sequenced sample: blood. The chain employs TRBV28 and TRBJ2-1; D might be TRBD1 (6 bases). CDR3 amino acids: CASSPPTGQFPFDYQFF. Here the CDR3 DNA reads TGTGCCAGCAGTCCCCCTACAGGACAGTTTCCGTTTGATTATCAGTTCTTC.